This entry lists 14 T cell receptor beta chains sequenced from one sample in a study of T-cell memory formation after mild COVID-19. One entry per CDR3 protein results from TCRdb running MiXCR on the 5' RACE reads. Of around 150,000 distinct CDR3 sequences listed, roughly 30% are singletons. The sample taken for sequencing was PBMCs or a T cell subset sorted from them (not recorded which). The receptor set was obtained from an adult woman who had mild COVID-19 (a few samples of this study predate the infection). Cell type and time point are not known.

This clonotype appeared a few times. V and J are TRBV11-2 and TRBJ1-1; D perhaps matches TRBD1 (5 bases). Germline CDR1 reads SGHAT; CDR2 reads FQNNGV. V was shortened by 11 bases and J by 7 bases, with 14 bases between the two germline ends. The CDR3 loop spans 11 amino acids. The CDR3 DNA reads TGTGCCTTGGGACGGAGTGGTGAAGCTTTCTTT. It specifies CALGRSGEAFF.

The CDR3 bases are TGCGCCAGCAGCTTGTGGGGACAGGAAAGCTCTGGCTACACCTTC. This translates into CASSLWGQESSGYTF. The chain links TRBV5-1 to TRBJ1-2, with 8 bases identical to TRBD1. J lost 7 bases, V lost 1 base, and 9 bases had no gene match. Germline lookup yields CDR1 SGHRS and CDR2 YFSETQ. The CDR3 totals 15 residues.

This clonotype was observed a handful of times. This chain uses TRBV20-1 with TRBJ2-1; D possibly matches TRBD1 or TRBD2 (5 bases each). Germline V gene data show CDR1 as DFQATT and CDR2 as SNEGSKA (reference sequence). V lost 5 bases, J lost 8 bases, and 19 bases lay in between. The CDR3 is made up of 14 amino acids. CDR3 sequence reads: CSAGHVELAYEQFF. The CDR3 DNA reads TGCAGTGCTGGACATGTGGAGCTAGCCTATGAGCAGTTCTTC.

This chain links TRBV24-1 with TRBJ2-1, with 10 bases identical to TRBD2. CDR1 and CDR2 (germline): KGHDR, SFDVKD. Losses at the gene ends were 6 bases for V and 6 bases for J; bases not matched to a gene: 10. This CDR3 has 16 residues. CDR3 DNA sequence: TGTGCCACCAGTAGGTTTCCAGCGGGAGGGCGCAATGAGCAGTTCTTC. This gives the protein CATSRFPAGGRNEQFF.

The rearrangement uses TRBV5-6 and TRBJ2-1, with D unclear. The CDR3 sequence is 13 residues long. Germline V gives CDR1 SGHDT, CDR2 YYEEEE. V was cut by 0 bases and J by 10 bases, with 11 bases left in between. The CDR3 protein is CASSLVKVLEQFF. CDR3 DNA: TGTGCCAGCAGCTTGGTAAAGGTCCTCGAGCAGTTCTTC. Variable domain in full (rest from reference TRBV5-6 and TRBJ2-1): DAGVTQSPTHLIKTRGQQVTLRCSPKSGHDTVSWYQQALGQGPQFIFQYYEEEERQRGNFPDRFSGHQFPNYSSELNVNALLLGDSALYLCASSLVKVLEQFFGPGTRLTVL.

There are a few counts of this clonotype. The V call is TRBV5-1, the J call TRBJ1-1, with a weak D call TRBD1 (5 bases). CDR3 size: 16 residues. V lost 0 bases and J 7 bases, leaving 19 bases between the germline ends. The germline CDR1 and CDR2 sequences are SGHRS and YFSETQ. This CDR3 reads CASSLGDSHIYYEAFF. The DNA of the CDR3 is TGCGCCAGCAGCTTGGGTGACAGCCATATCTATTATGAAGCTTTCTTT.

This clonotype was observed a handful of times. The rearrangement links TRBV10-3 to TRBJ2-7; no clear D. This CDR3 region has 15 residues. V was pared by 3 bases and J by 6 bases, with 18 bases between. The germline V gene has CDR1 ENHRY and CDR2 SYGVKD. The CDR3: CAISDGESPRGEQYF. CDR3 nucleotides: TGTGCCATCAGTGACGGAGAAAGTCCCCGAGGCGAGCAGTACTTC.

CDR3 nucleotide sequence: TGCAGCGTTGCGGGACAGGCCCGTGAAGCTTTCTTT. Its protein is CSVAGQAREAFF. The chain combines TRBV29-1 with TRBJ1-1, with 8 bases aligning to TRBD1. Germline CDR1 and CDR2: SQVTM and ANQGSEA. Losses at the gene ends were 4 bases for V and 7 bases for J; bases not matched to a gene: 5. This CDR3 has 12 amino acids.

V and J are TRBV6-5 and TRBJ2-7, with 7 nucleotides matching TRBD1. In germline, CDR1 is MNHEY, CDR2 SVGAGI. V shed 2 bases, J shed 2 bases, and the junction held 6 bases outside the gene matches. The CDR3 has 15 residues. CDR3 nucleotides: TGTGCCAGCAGTTACATTGGACAGGCCGCCTACGAGCAGTACTTC. Translated, it gives CASSYIGQAAYEQYF.

V usage is TRBV12-3 or TRBV12-4 and J usage is TRBJ2-7; D possibly corresponds to TRBD2 (5 bases). V dropped 2 bases and J dropped 5 bases, with 10 bases sitting between them. The CDR3 has 13 amino acids. Written as DNA, the CDR3 is TGTGCCAGCAGTTTATCCGAGGGTGACGAGCAGTACTTC. Amino acids: CASSLSEGDEQYF.

In this sample, this clonotype turned up many times. The chain has TRBV2 and TRBJ2-1; D remains ambiguous. Trimming took 8 bases from V and 0 from J, leaving 8 bases between them. Germline CDR1 reads SNHLY; CDR2 reads FYNNEI. This CDR3 contains 13 residues. The CDR3 spells CASVPDSYNEQFF. DNA for the CDR3: TGTGCCAGCGTGCCGGACTCCTACAATGAGCAGTTCTTC.

The chain carries TRBV18 and TRBJ2-7; D unresolved. V was cut by 0 bases and J by 1 base, with 7 bases left in between. Germline CDR1 is KGHSH and CDR2 is LQKENI. The CDR3 has 14 residues. CDR3 nucleotide sequence: TGTGCCAGCTCACCACCGGCCCGGTCCTACGAGCAGTACTTC. This gives the protein CASSPPARSYEQYF.

There are a few counts of this clonotype. The rearrangement joins TRBV27 to TRBJ2-6; D uncertain. V was clipped by 3 bases and J by 0 bases, with 3 bases between them. Germline V CDR1 and CDR2: MNHEY, SMNVEV (reference sequence). The CDR3 consists of 14 residues. The DNA of the CDR3 is TGTGCCAGCAGTTTCAGCTCTGGGGCCAACGTCCTGACTTTC. This codes for CASSFSSGANVLTF.

V usage is TRBV2 and J usage is TRBJ1-2, with 7 bases aligning to TRBD1. The CDR3 runs to 13 residues. With V trimmed by 1 base and J by 8 bases, 4 bases remained unmatched. Germline CDR1 SNHLY, CDR2 FYNNEI. The CDR3 here is CASSEVRGLGYTF. CDR3 DNA sequence: TGTGCCAGCAGTGAAGTAAGGGGGCTCGGCTACACCTTC.